The rows below give T cell receptor beta chains drawn from one sample of a study of T cell changes during pregnancy in multiple sclerosis. Repertoires were generated with immunoSEQ multiplex PCR, while TCRdb's copy carries only in-frame clones and drops some. Of about 43,000 clones in the sample, approximately 91% are singletons; the top ten hold roughly 1.5%. Sample: PBMCs (not recorded whether the cells were cultured). These receptor sequences come from a female donor with multiple sclerosis, enrolled in a pregnancy study. CDR3s include the opening cysteine and the closing phenylalanine or tryptophan. The D gene is left open where the match is weak. A row's size may be missing; if present it is once, few, many or a size class.

J gene: TRBJ2-1; D gene: TRBD2; clone size: NA; V gene: TRBV13; CDR3 protein: CASSPRTSGSRNEQFF; CDR3 DNA: TGTGCCAGCAGTCCCCGGACTAGCGGGAGTAGGAATGAGCAGTTCTTC
J gene: TRBJ2-1; D gene: TRBD1; clone size: NA; V gene: TRBV5-6; CDR3 protein: CASSVKAGTGGINEQFF; CDR3 DNA: TGTGCCAGCAGCGTAAAAGCCGGGACAGGGGGCATTAATGAGCAGTTCTTC
J gene: TRBJ1-5; D gene: NA; clone size: NA; V gene: TRBV19; CDR3 protein: CASSIRTVVSNQPQHF; CDR3 DNA: TGTGCCAGTAGTATACGGACGGTCGTTAGCAATCAGCCCCAGCATTTT
J gene: TRBJ2-1; D gene: TRBD2; clone size: NA; V gene: TRBV7-9; CDR3 protein: CASSLPGLASYNEQFF; CDR3 DNA: TGTGCCAGCAGCCTCCCGGGACTAGCTTCCTACAATGAGCAGTTCTTC
J gene: TRBJ2-1; D gene: TRBD1; clone size: NA; V gene: TRBV6-4; CDR3 protein: CASSDSHLQGYNEQFF; CDR3 DNA: TGTGCCAGCAGTGACTCCCATCTACAGGGGTACAATGAGCAGTTCTTC
J gene: TRBJ2-1; D gene: NA; clone size: once; V gene: TRBV27; CDR3 protein: CASSLSLNNEQFF; CDR3 DNA: TGTGCCAGCAGTTTATCTCTGAACAATGAGCAGTTCTTC
J gene: TRBJ2-3; D gene: TRBD1; clone size: NA; V gene: TRBV7-9; CDR3 protein: CASSPGQGNSDTQYF; CDR3 DNA: TGTGCCAGCAGCCCGGGACAGGGGAATTCAGATACGCAGTATTTT
J gene: TRBJ2-5; D gene: NA; clone size: NA; V gene: TRBV6-6; CDR3 protein: CASSYLGFETQYF; CDR3 DNA: TGTGCCAGCAGTTACTTGGGTTTCGAGACCCAGTACTTC
J gene: TRBJ2-6; D gene: NA; clone size: NA; V gene: TRBV18; CDR3 protein: CASSPFRGNGFSGANVLTF; CDR3 DNA: TGTGCCAGCTCACCATTTCGAGGGAACGGCTTCTCTGGGGCCAACGTCCTGACTTTC
J gene: TRBJ2-4; D gene: NA; clone size: once; V gene: TRBV6-1; CDR3 protein: CASSEKGTTKNIQYF; CDR3 DNA: TGTGCCAGCAGTGAAAAGGGGACGACCAAAAACATTCAGTACTTC
J gene: TRBJ2-5; D gene: NA; clone size: NA; V gene: TRBV13; CDR3 protein: CASSLLLGGKETQYF; CDR3 DNA: TGTGCCAGCAGCTTATTGTTAGGGGGGAAAGAGACCCAGTACTTC
J gene: TRBJ2-3; D gene: NA; clone size: NA; V gene: TRBV6-1; CDR3 protein: CASSEAGGGVKDTQYF; CDR3 DNA: TGTGCCAGCAGTGAAGCCGGAGGGGGGGTGAAAGATACGCAGTATTTT
J gene: TRBJ2-1; D gene: NA; clone size: medium-sized; V gene: TRBV4-2; CDR3 protein: CASSQGDSDVRYNEQFF; CDR3 DNA: TGTGCCAGCAGCCAAGGGGACTCTGACGTACGCTACAATGAGCAGTTCTTC
J gene: TRBJ2-1; D gene: NA; clone size: NA; V gene: TRBV7-8; CDR3 protein: CASSLALRGNEQFF; CDR3 DNA: TGTGCCAGCAGCTTAGCGCTCCGGGGAAATGAGCAGTTCTTC
J gene: TRBJ2-7; D gene: TRBD2; clone size: NA; V gene: TRBV7-2; CDR3 protein: CASSLVGTSGSSYF; CDR3 DNA: TGTGCCAGCAGCTTAGTAGGGACTAGCGGGAGCAGTTACTTC
J gene: TRBJ2-3; D gene: NA; clone size: NA; V gene: TRBV7-9; CDR3 protein: CASKAQAPSTDTQYF; CDR3 DNA: TGTGCCAGCAAAGCGCAGGCACCAAGCACAGATACGCAGTATTTT
J gene: TRBJ2-1; D gene: NA; clone size: once; V gene: TRBV5-1; CDR3 protein: CASSLSNEQFF; CDR3 DNA: TGCGCCAGCAGCCTTAGCAATGAGCAGTTCTTC
J gene: TRBJ2-7; D gene: NA; clone size: once; V gene: TRBV7-6; CDR3 protein: CASSLVRGSHEQYF; CDR3 DNA: TGTGCCAGCAGCTTAGTCAGGGGTTCTCACGAGCAGTACTTC
J gene: TRBJ1-1; D gene: TRBD1; clone size: NA; V gene: TRBV19; CDR3 protein: CASRRGQLMNTEAFF; CDR3 DNA: TGTGCCAGTAGGAGGGGACAGCTCATGAACACTGAAGCTTTCTTT
J gene: TRBJ2-2; D gene: TRBD2; clone size: NA; V gene: TRBV19; CDR3 protein: CASGRLAGVTGELFF; CDR3 DNA: TGTGCCAGTGGGAGACTAGCGGGAGTGACCGGGGAGCTGTTTTTT
J gene: TRBJ1-5; D gene: NA; clone size: NA; V gene: TRBV7-2; CDR3 protein: CASSLGDYSNQPQHF; CDR3 DNA: TGTGCCAGCAGCTTAGGGGATTATAGCAATCAGCCCCAGCATTTT
J gene: TRBJ2-7; D gene: NA; clone size: NA; V gene: TRBV28; CDR3 protein: CASSLFSSAGAYEQYF; CDR3 DNA: TGTGCCAGCAGTTTATTTAGTTCGGCAGGGGCCTACGAGCAGTACTTC
J gene: TRBJ2-7; D gene: NA; clone size: NA; V gene: TRBV29-1; CDR3 protein: CSVEVSYEQYF; CDR3 DNA: TGCAGCGTTGAGGTCTCCTACGAGCAGTACTTC
J gene: TRBJ2-7; D gene: NA; clone size: NA; V gene: TRBV21-1; CDR3 protein: CAGSGRVYEQYF; CDR3 DNA: TGTGCCGGCAGCGGGAGGGTCTACGAGCAGTACTTC
J gene: TRBJ1-2; D gene: NA; clone size: NA; V gene: TRBV7-9; CDR3 protein: CASSQPQGLYGYTF; CDR3 DNA: TGTGCCAGCAGCCAGCCCCAGGGACTGTATGGCTACACCTTC
J gene: TRBJ1-2; D gene: NA; clone size: NA; V gene: TRBV21-1; CDR3 protein: CASPAGGDGYTF; CDR3 DNA: TGTGCCAGCCCGGCAGGCGGGGATGGCTACACCTTC
J gene: TRBJ1-1; D gene: NA; clone size: NA; V gene: TRBV6-6; CDR3 protein: CASSFMNTEAFF; CDR3 DNA: TGTGCCAGCAGCTTCATGAACACTGAAGCTTTCTTT
J gene: TRBJ1-2; D gene: NA; clone size: NA; V gene: TRBV10-3; CDR3 protein: CAIHSAINYGYTF; CDR3 DNA: TGTGCCATACACAGCGCGATTAACTATGGCTACACCTTC
J gene: TRBJ1-5; D gene: NA; clone size: NA; V gene: TRBV4-1; CDR3 protein: CASSGGVRELHEPQHF; CDR3 DNA: TGCGCCAGCAGCGGGGGAGTCAGGGAACTTCATGAGCCCCAGCATTTT
J gene: TRBJ2-1; D gene: TRBD2; clone size: NA; V gene: TRBV7-9; CDR3 protein: CASSLERESYNEQFF; CDR3 DNA: TGTGCCAGCAGCTTAGAGCGGGAGTCCTACAATGAGCAGTTCTTC
J gene: TRBJ2-2; D gene: TRBD1; clone size: NA; V gene: TRBV5-8; CDR3 protein: CASSFGTDTGELFF; CDR3 DNA: TGTGCCAGCAGCTTCGGGACAGACACCGGGGAGCTGTTTTTT
J gene: TRBJ2-1; D gene: NA; clone size: once; V gene: TRBV7-2; CDR3 protein: CASSPGRPNEQFF; CDR3 DNA: TGTGCCAGCAGCCCTGGGAGGCCCAATGAGCAGTTCTTC
J gene: TRBJ2-6; D gene: NA; clone size: NA; V gene: TRBV10-3; CDR3 protein: CAIHRGSGANVLTF; CDR3 DNA: TGTGCCATCCATCGAGGCTCTGGGGCCAACGTCCTGACTTTC
J gene: TRBJ1-3; D gene: TRBD1; clone size: NA; V gene: TRBV2; CDR3 protein: CASRNGQGTGNTIYF; CDR3 DNA: TGTGCCAGCAGAAACGGACAGGGTACGGGAAACACCATATATTTT
J gene: TRBJ1-1; D gene: NA; clone size: NA; V gene: TRBV4-3; CDR3 protein: CASSQDREGYTEAFF; CDR3 DNA: TGCGCCAGCAGCCAAGATCGGGAGGGGTACACTGAAGCTTTCTTT
J gene: TRBJ2-1; D gene: TRBD1; clone size: NA; V gene: TRBV6-5; CDR3 protein: CASRGQGDNEQFF; CDR3 DNA: TGTGCCAGCAGGGGACAGGGCGACAATGAGCAGTTCTTC
J gene: TRBJ2-3; D gene: TRBD2; clone size: NA; V gene: TRBV6-5; CDR3 protein: CASSYGVAGVNTQYF; CDR3 DNA: TGTGCCAGCAGTTACGGAGTAGCGGGAGTCAATACGCAGTATTTT
J gene: TRBJ2-3; D gene: NA; clone size: NA; V gene: TRBV4-1; CDR3 protein: CASSQEGGADTQYF; CDR3 DNA: TGCGCCAGCAGCCAAGAAGGAGGGGCAGATACGCAGTATTTT
J gene: TRBJ2-1; D gene: NA; clone size: NA; V gene: TRBV7-7; CDR3 protein: CASSLGVGGNNEQFF; CDR3 DNA: TGTGCCAGCAGCCTAGGGGTAGGAGGAAACAATGAGCAGTTCTTC
J gene: TRBJ1-3; D gene: NA; clone size: once; V gene: TRBV6-5; CDR3 protein: CASSYEWGPGNTIYF; CDR3 DNA: TGTGCCAGCAGTTACGAGTGGGGTCCTGGAAACACCATATATTTT
J gene: TRBJ1-5; D gene: NA; clone size: NA; V gene: TRBV2; CDR3 protein: CASEWGNNQPQHF; CDR3 DNA: TGTGCCAGCGAGTGGGGGAACAATCAGCCCCAGCATTTT
J gene: TRBJ2-4; D gene: TRBD2; clone size: NA; V gene: TRBV11-2; CDR3 protein: CASSYAGGTKNIQYF; CDR3 DNA: TGTGCCAGCAGCTATGCGGGAGGTACCAAAAACATTCAGTACTTC
J gene: TRBJ2-5; D gene: NA; clone size: NA; V gene: TRBV25-1; CDR3 protein: CASSEYGPAQETQYF; CDR3 DNA: TGTGCCAGCAGTGAATATGGGCCAGCCCAAGAGACCCAGTACTTC
J gene: TRBJ2-1; D gene: TRBD2; clone size: once; V gene: TRBV4-3; CDR3 protein: CASSQDVGTSGFNEQFF; CDR3 DNA: TGCGCCAGCAGCCAAGATGTGGGGACTAGCGGGTTTAATGAGCAGTTCTTC
J gene: TRBJ2-1; D gene: NA; clone size: NA; V gene: TRBV4-2; CDR3 protein: CASSQGGESYEQFF; CDR3 DNA: TGTGCCAGCAGCCAAGGAGGAGAGAGTTATGAGCAGTTCTTC
J gene: TRBJ2-2; D gene: NA; clone size: NA; V gene: TRBV7-2; CDR3 protein: CASSLESRTRATGELFF; CDR3 DNA: TGTGCCAGCAGCTTAGAATCCCGGACCCGGGCCACCGGGGAGCTGTTTTTT
J gene: TRBJ2-1; D gene: NA; clone size: NA; V gene: TRBV29-1; CDR3 protein: CSAARSIQYNEQFF; CDR3 DNA: TGCAGCGCTGCCCGGAGTATACAATACAATGAGCAGTTCTTC
J gene: TRBJ2-5; D gene: TRBD2; clone size: NA; V gene: TRBV9; CDR3 protein: CASSVVAGVETQYF; CDR3 DNA: TGTGCCAGCAGCGTAGTCGCGGGAGTAGAGACCCAGTACTTC
J gene: TRBJ2-7; D gene: TRBD1; clone size: NA; V gene: TRBV4-1; CDR3 protein: CASSLRDRGYEQYF; CDR3 DNA: TGCGCCAGCAGCCTACGGGACAGGGGTTACGAGCAGTACTTC
J gene: TRBJ2-2; D gene: NA; clone size: few; V gene: TRBV29-1; CDR3 protein: CSVEDQLAGELFF; CDR3 DNA: TGCAGCGTTGAAGATCAGTTGGCCGGGGAGCTGTTTTTT
J gene: TRBJ1-3; D gene: NA; clone size: NA; V gene: TRBV19; CDR3 protein: CASSIGGDWLFGNTIYF; CDR3 DNA: TGTGCCAGTAGTATAGGGGGCGACTGGCTCTTTGGAAACACCATATATTTT
J gene: TRBJ2-5; D gene: NA; clone size: NA; V gene: TRBV6-6; CDR3 protein: CASSYRQGGTQYF; CDR3 DNA: TGTGCCAGCAGTTACCGCCAGGGGGGGACCCAGTACTTC
J gene: TRBJ2-3; D gene: TRBD1; clone size: once; V gene: TRBV7-9; CDR3 protein: CASSSTRVQPGQATDTQYF; CDR3 DNA: TGTGCCAGCAGCTCCACTCGGGTTCAGCCGGGACAGGCCACAGATACGCAGTATTTT
J gene: TRBJ1-2; D gene: NA; clone size: NA; V gene: TRBV4-1; CDR3 protein: CASSQDGGTYGYTF; CDR3 DNA: TGCGCCAGCAGCCAAGATGGGGGTACCTATGGCTACACCTTC
J gene: TRBJ1-4; D gene: TRBD1; clone size: NA; V gene: TRBV6-6; CDR3 protein: CASLEGAFNEKLFF; CDR3 DNA: TGTGCCAGCCTTGAGGGGGCTTTTAATGAAAAACTGTTTTTT